A selection of T cell receptor beta chains follows, all from one sample in a study of T cells in Graves' hyperthyroidism and ophthalmopathy. TCRdb reanalysed the multiplex PCR reads using MiXCR and keeps one entry per CDR3 protein. The sample lists hundreds of thousands of distinct CDR3 sequences, 20% to 25% seen once, with 49% in the top ten. Material for sequencing was blood. These receptors were obtained from a woman in her seventies with Graves' ophthalmopathy. CDR3s include the opening cysteine and the closing phenylalanine or tryptophan. D genes are given only for firm matches.

J: TRBJ1-6; V: TRBV12-3/TRBV12-4; D: .; CDR3: CASSTRTENSPLHF
J: TRBJ1-1; V: TRBV24-1; D: .; CDR3: CATSDPGGTEAFF
J: TRBJ1-5; V: TRBV7-2; D: TRBD1; CDR3: CASSLAPGGQPQHF
J: TRBJ1-1; V: TRBV28; D: .; CDR3: CASSFETWNTEAFF
J: TRBJ2-7; V: TRBV11-2; D: .; CDR3: CASSLGGVTIGTYEQYF
J: TRBJ1-3; V: TRBV6-1; D: .; CDR3: CASSGAASSGNTIYF
J: TRBJ2-3; V: TRBV5-6; D: .; CDR3: CASRLADTQYF
J: TRBJ1-1; V: TRBV20-1; D: TRBD1; CDR3: CSAYRGLEAFF
J: TRBJ2-2; V: TRBV11-2; D: .; CDR3: CASTLSLASGGELFF
J: TRBJ2-3; V: TRBV24-1; D: .; CDR3: CATSDTFPDTKTQYF
J: TRBJ2-2; V: TRBV11-1; D: .; CDR3: CASSPDRTNTGELFF
J: TRBJ2-2; V: TRBV27; D: TRBD1; CDR3: CASSLTGGKRAGELFF
J: TRBJ1-5; V: TRBV19; D: TRBD1; CDR3: CASWDRLNQPQHF
J: TRBJ1-4; V: TRBV24-1; D: .; CDR3: CATSDTTEKLFF
J: TRBJ1-5; V: TRBV27; D: TRBD1; CDR3: CASRLRQGPTDQPQHF
J: TRBJ2-1; V: TRBV7-3; D: .; CDR3: CASSFGRGEQFF
J: TRBJ2-2; V: TRBV10-3; D: TRBD1; CDR3: CATGTANTGELFF
J: TRBJ1-1; V: TRBV7-2; D: .; CDR3: CASSNGSFAEAFF
J: TRBJ2-1; V: TRBV20-1; D: TRBD2; CDR3: CSANPASGRTEQFF
J: TRBJ2-1; V: TRBV6-2/TRBV6-3; D: .; CDR3: CASSVLNRVNEQFF
J: TRBJ2-2; V: TRBV2; D: .; CDR3: CASRAGSNTGELFF
J: TRBJ1-1; V: TRBV7-3; D: .; CDR3: CASSSGANTEAFF
J: TRBJ2-7; V: TRBV5-1; D: TRBD2; CDR3: CASSLVALAAGEQYF
J: TRBJ2-3; V: TRBV4-1; D: TRBD2; CDR3: CASSPTRASGRDRDTQYF
J: TRBJ2-4; V: TRBV2; D: .; CDR3: CASRKGGIQAKNIQYF
J: TRBJ1-2; V: TRBV28; D: TRBD1; CDR3: CASSIPTGQGFYGYTF
J: TRBJ2-5; V: TRBV4-1; D: TRBD2; CDR3: CASSPGVLADQETQYF
J: TRBJ2-1; V: TRBV20-1; D: .; CDR3: CSANRGYNEQFF
J: TRBJ1-1; V: TRBV30; D: .; CDR3: CAWMAGNTEAFF
J: TRBJ2-2; V: TRBV7-9; D: .; CDR3: CASSRSFGELFF
J: TRBJ2-1; V: TRBV28; D: TRBD2; CDR3: CASTAGGGLAGGGRNNEQFF
J: TRBJ1-2; V: TRBV2; D: .; CDR3: CASNSDSHYGYTF
J: TRBJ2-1; V: TRBV7-9; D: .; CDR3: CASNFGTRNNEQFF
J: .; V: TRBV5-1; D: .; CDR3: CASSKLLGGVTQSYNEQYF
J: TRBJ1-4; V: TRBV15; D: .; CDR3: CATSRNYRDVEKLFF
J: TRBJ2-7; V: TRBV20-1; D: TRBD1; CDR3: CSAGQGNTYEQYF
J: TRBJ1-1; V: TRBV7-9; D: .; CDR3: CASSLSRGRNTEAFF
J: TRBJ2-3; V: TRBV2; D: .; CDR3: CASSWATDTQYF
J: TRBJ2-7; V: TRBV12-3/TRBV12-4; D: TRBD2; CDR3: CASSLASSGRDEQYF
J: TRBJ2-1; V: TRBV29-1; D: TRBD2; CDR3: CSLGTSGIEQFF
J: TRBJ1-1; V: TRBV5-1; D: .; CDR3: CASSSGQWNTEAFF
J: TRBJ2-2; V: TRBV10-1; D: .; CDR3: CASSEGVVGTGELFF
J: TRBJ2-7; V: TRBV7-9; D: .; CDR3: CASSLVGMSLSSYEQYF
J: TRBJ2-5; V: TRBV2; D: .; CDR3: CASKFDGYQETQYF
J: TRBJ2-1; V: TRBV6-1; D: TRBD1; CDR3: CASTLTGTGTNEQFF
J: TRBJ2-6; V: TRBV9; D: .; CDR3: CASSPRDSLSGANVLTF
J: TRBJ2-4; V: TRBV19; D: .; CDR3: CASSDQGSAKNIQYF
J: TRBJ1-5; V: TRBV20-1; D: .; CDR3: CSARWQGGQPQHF
J: TRBJ2-7; V: TRBV6-2/TRBV6-3; D: .; CDR3: CASSYRGGSYEQYF
J: TRBJ1-6; V: TRBV19; D: TRBD1; CDR3: CASSPRQGFYNSPLHF
J: TRBJ2-1; V: TRBV5-1; D: .; CDR3: CASSSHRGNEQFF
J: TRBJ2-1; V: TRBV19; D: TRBD1; CDR3: CASRRGQYNEQFF
J: TRBJ2-5; V: TRBV7-3; D: TRBD2; CDR3: CASSSVEGGRQETQYF
J: TRBJ2-3; V: TRBV7-2; D: TRBD2; CDR3: CASSLRLAVTDTQYF
J: TRBJ2-2; V: TRBV19; D: .; CDR3: CASSILQRSGELFF
J: TRBJ1-2; V: TRBV12-3/TRBV12-4; D: TRBD1; CDR3: CATYGGQGGYGYTF
J: TRBJ2-3; V: TRBV20-1; D: .; CDR3: CSADSRDGTTDTQYF
J: TRBJ1-1; V: TRBV19; D: .; CDR3: CASSIGLAGDNKGAEAFF
J: TRBJ2-3; V: TRBV30; D: TRBD1; CDR3: CAWRRWGQGTDTQYF
J: TRBJ2-5; V: TRBV5-1; D: .; CDR3: CASSLGGDPVYF